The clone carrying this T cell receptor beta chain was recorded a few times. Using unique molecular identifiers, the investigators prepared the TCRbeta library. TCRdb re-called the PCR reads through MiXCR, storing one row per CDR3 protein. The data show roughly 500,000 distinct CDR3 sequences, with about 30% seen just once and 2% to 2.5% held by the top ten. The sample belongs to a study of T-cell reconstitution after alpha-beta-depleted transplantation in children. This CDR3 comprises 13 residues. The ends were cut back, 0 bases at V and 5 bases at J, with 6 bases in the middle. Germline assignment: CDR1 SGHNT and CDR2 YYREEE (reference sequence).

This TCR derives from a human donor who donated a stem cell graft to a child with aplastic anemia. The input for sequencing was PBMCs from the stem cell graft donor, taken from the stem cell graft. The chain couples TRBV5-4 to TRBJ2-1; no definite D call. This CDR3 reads CASSLVGDNEQFF. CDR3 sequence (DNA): TGTGCCAGCAGCTTGGTGGGTGACAATGAGCAGTTCTTC.